The sequence of this TCR beta chain was determined in a study of spatial heterogeneity in lung cancer. TCRdb re-analysed the 5' RACE reads in MiXCR, keeping a single row per CDR3 protein. The sample has approximately 93,000 distinct CDR3 sequences, 15% to 20% seen once. Time point meaning: blood at routine non-recurrence follow-up after resection. Tumor, nontumor lung or frozen PBMC supplied whole RNA that was sequenced unsorted. CDR3 length: 12 amino acids. The source material was PBMCs, sampled at follow-up. The source of this sequence is a male donor with early-stage non-small cell lung cancer. This sequence joins TRBV12-2 and TRBJ2-3; TRBD1 is the table's D call and was not checked against the DNA. TRBV12-2 is a listed pseudogene. The CDR3 sequence is CASRLVPDTQYF. CDR3 DNA sequence: TGTGCAAGTCGCTTAGTCCCGGATACGCAGTATTTT.